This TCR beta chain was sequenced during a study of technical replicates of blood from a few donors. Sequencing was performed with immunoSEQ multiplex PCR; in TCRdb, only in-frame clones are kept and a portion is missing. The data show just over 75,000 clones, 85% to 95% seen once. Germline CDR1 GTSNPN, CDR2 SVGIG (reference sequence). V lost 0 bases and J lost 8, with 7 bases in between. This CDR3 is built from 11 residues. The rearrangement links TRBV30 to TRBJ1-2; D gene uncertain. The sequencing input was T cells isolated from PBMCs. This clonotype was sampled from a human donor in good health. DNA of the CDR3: TGTGCCTGGAGTGTACCGAGCGGCTACACCTTC. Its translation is CAWSVPSGYTF.